This entry concerns a single T cell receptor (beta chain). In the original processing: Estimated nucleated cell counts came from reference gene primer amplification. Method: immunoSEQ multiplex PCR; TCRdb's copy keeps in-frame clones and lacks some. V, J and clone size were drawn from that table, and D and trimming were deduced from the DNA. The sample consists of around 70,000 clones, 88% of them appearing once. This sample is part of a study of blood T cell repertoires in COVID-19. Overall study context: Samples representing acute and convalescent COVID-19 were sourced from the United States, Italy and Spain. PBMCs, B-cell-depleted T cells, or T cells provided the cDNA or gDNA that made up the material.

The CDR3 is 14 residues long. Germline CDR1 and CDR2: SGHNT and YENEEA. Trimming left V 5 bases short and J 2 bases short, with 11 bases between. Material for sequencing was peripheral blood. The TCR comes from a woman over 75 with active or convalescent COVID-19. The V call is TRBV11-3, the J call TRBJ2-3; TRBD2 is a possible D gene (5 bases). The CDR3 sequence is CASSPRRVTDTQYF. DNA of the CDR3: TGTGCCAGCAGCCCCCGGCGGGTCACAGATACGCAGTATTTT.